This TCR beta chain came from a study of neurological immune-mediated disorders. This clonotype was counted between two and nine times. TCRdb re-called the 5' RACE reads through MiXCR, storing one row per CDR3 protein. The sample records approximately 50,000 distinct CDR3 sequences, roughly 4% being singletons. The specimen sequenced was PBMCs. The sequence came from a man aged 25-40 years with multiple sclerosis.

DNA of the CDR3: TGTGCCAGCAGCGCCCGACAGGGGGCCGATGAGCAGTTCTTC. Protein: CASSARQGADEQFF. The rearrangement uses TRBV9 and TRBJ2-1, with TRBD1 matching over 10 bases. Germline CDR1 reads SGDLS; CDR2 reads YYNGEE. Trimming at V came to 3 bases and at J to 8 bases, leaving 5 bases not matched to a gene. The CDR3 length is 14 residues.